This T cell receptor (beta chain) was identified during a study of blood T cells in healthy people across ages. A sample-barcoded 5' primer and a J-beta primer mix were used in a second PCR of roughly 7 to 11 cycles. A template-switch adaptor containing 12 random nucleotides labeled each cDNA molecule. TCRdb recomputed calls from the 5' RACE reads with MiXCR, one row per CDR3 protein. This repertoire shows roughly 800,000 distinct CDR3 sequences, more than 20% found once; its top ten account for under 9.5%. Trimming pared 0 bases from V and 6 bases from J, leaving 12 bases between. The CDR3 loop spans 14 amino acids. Germline V lookup: CDR1 LGHNA, CDR2 YNFKEQ. This clonotype turned up a few times. This same sample was also part of a study on T cells of mothers and their children.

The sequenced sample consisted of blood. This TCR derives from a boy between 10 and 17 years old in good health. The gene calls are TRBV4-2 and TRBJ2-7, with D tentatively TRBD1 (6 bases). The CDR3 loop is CASSQEQGASEQYF. CDR3 DNA sequence: TGTGCCAGCAGCCAAGAACAGGGCGCGAGCGAGCAGTACTTC.